This is a list of T cell receptor beta chains from one sample in a study of blood T cell repertoires in COVID-19. Profiling relied on immunoSEQ multiplex PCR, and the TCRdb table lists in-frame clones only, not all of them. The sample records under 60,000 clones, approximately 88% being singletons. The sequenced sample consisted of peripheral blood. The receptors stem from a man between 65 and 85 years old with acute or convalescent COVID-19. Both conserved end residues are trimmed from each CDR3. The listing skips clone size in some rows; elsewhere it reads once, few, many or a size class.

V,J,size,CDR3
TRBV25-1,TRBJ1-2,.,ASSGGYGYT
TRBV18,TRBJ1-5,.,ASSRDRVEQPQH
TRBV27,TRBJ1-1,.,ASSSNTEAF
TRBV30,TRBJ2-3,.,AWSSGDTDTQY
TRBV7-2,TRBJ2-5,.,ASSLVGAKTQY
TRBV24-1,TRBJ1-5,.,ATSAGGDQPQH
TRBV19,TRBJ1-2,once,ASNQGHGYT
TRBV7-2,TRBJ2-7,.,ASTSTTYEQY
TRBV11-2,TRBJ1-2,.,ASSLPGQGLGYT
TRBV11-3,TRBJ2-1,.,ASSLNAGTGGSNEQF
TRBV9,TRBJ2-2,.,ASSVSGGGNTGELF
TRBV19,TRBJ1-6,.,ASRGRNSPLH
TRBV5-6,TRBJ2-7,.,ASSLRGLAGFYEQY
TRBV29-1,TRBJ2-1,.,SVRTSGSLEQF
TRBV6-5,TRBJ2-2,.,ASSFFRGGELF
TRBV18,TRBJ2-5,.,ASSPPTSETQY
TRBV6-5,TRBJ2-7,.,ASSRDRTYEQY
TRBV12-3/TRBV12-4,TRBJ2-7,.,ASSSGDEQY
TRBV6-5,TRBJ1-5,few,ASSYSRDTDQPQH
TRBV5-4,TRBJ2-2,few,ASSSTGSGTGELF
TRBV19,TRBJ1-5,.,ASSIARVGNQPQH
TRBV9,TRBJ2-1,.,ASSRSGSPYNEQF
TRBV2,TRBJ2-2,.,ASNLQGSDTGELF
TRBV2,TRBJ1-2,.,ASSGGTVIYGYT
TRBV10-3,TRBJ1-1,.,AISSPSPGQGVLNTEAF
TRBV6-5,TRBJ2-7,.,ASSYLAGGREQY
TRBV6-2/TRBV6-3,TRBJ2-3,once,ASSYGGTSTDTQY
TRBV6-5,TRBJ1-1,.,ASSYRTVGRNTEAF
TRBV5-8,TRBJ2-1,.,ASRKGVSYNEQF
TRBV7-9,TRBJ1-5,.,ASSPTGANSNQPQH
TRBV4-3,TRBJ2-3,.,ASSQDRQGTDTQY
TRBV27,TRBJ1-4,.,ASRGDGTGRGKLF
TRBV30,TRBJ2-5,once,AWSVLSGVEETQY
TRBV6-5,TRBJ2-2,.,ASSRERGGTGELF
TRBV12-3/TRBV12-4,TRBJ1-3,.,ASSFSSPSTIY
TRBV18,TRBJ1-2,.,ASSPKGLDRTNYGYT
TRBV10-3,TRBJ2-2,.,AIKSGTGEVELF
TRBV4-1,TRBJ2-3,.,ASSLGGGVTDTQY
TRBV27,TRBJ1-5,.,ASSLWGTSNGQPQH
TRBV27,TRBJ1-6,.,ASNPRRQGVENSPLH
TRBV7-9,TRBJ1-6,.,ASSLKGNTESPLH
TRBV5-6,TRBJ1-6,once,ASSLRRTGTSPLH
TRBV7-9,TRBJ2-2,.,ASSLLGQLATGELF
TRBV6-2/TRBV6-3,TRBJ1-2,.,ASSYPDYGYT
TRBV12-3/TRBV12-4,TRBJ1-4,.,ASTSGGGEKLF
TRBV2,TRBJ2-3,once,ASHAGSGVGTDTQY
TRBV19,TRBJ1-1,.,ASSMRRDRNEAF
TRBV24-1,TRBJ1-2,.,ATSARTGDGYT
TRBV18,TRBJ1-5,.,ASSPLRGGQPQH